This TCR beta chain is from a study of cytotoxic CD8 clonotypes in ibrutinib-treated CLL. Study-level background: The cohort had around 11 relapsed/refractory and over 14 treatment-naive patients, some 17 IGHV unmutated.

Study findings and constraints: The clonality went up when patients responded to ibrutinib and dropped back toward baseline at progression. Few clonotypes were public, and these shrank or held steady under treatment.

Germline CDR1 is MDHEN and CDR2 is SYDVKM. V shed 3 bases and J shed 4 bases, with 15 bases lying between them. The CDR3 is 15 residues long. Comments on this clone: Its matching antigen is unknown.

Method: immunoSEQ multiplex PCR; TCRdb's copy keeps in-frame clones and lacks some. The sample includes about 140,000 clones, 75% to 85% of them seen just once. The rearrangement links TRBV28 to TRBJ1-1; possibly TRBD1 for D (5 bases). This sequence originates from a human donor with chronic lymphocytic leukemia. This sample comprised PBMCs, obtained after 36 months of ibrutinib treatment. CDR3 loop: CASSFMVVGGTEAFF. The CDR3 nucleotides are TGTGCCAGCAGTTTCATGGTAGTGGGGGGCACTGAAGCTTTCTTT.